This T cell receptor beta chain comes out of a study of blood T cell repertoires in COVID-19. Method: immunoSEQ multiplex PCR; TCRdb's copy keeps in-frame clones and lacks some. Of under 200,000 clones in the sample, 70% to 80% were seen once. The J segment lost 4 bases and the V segment lost 4 bases, leaving 6 bases of the junction unmatched. The CDR3 has 15 residues. Per germline, CDR1 SGHDN and CDR2 FVKESK. This TCR came from a woman in her sixties or seventies in a cohort exposed to, infected with or recovered from COVID-19 (not recorded which). The sample taken for sequencing was PBMCs or T cells enriched from blood (not recorded which). The chain couples TRBV14 to TRBJ2-1, with 8 bases matching TRBD2. As DNA, the CDR3 is TGTGCCAGCAGCCCCCAGGGCGGGGGGTACAATGAGCAGTTCTTC. Its translation: CASSPQGGGYNEQFF.